The clone carrying this T cell receptor (delta chain) has a handful of counts. Antigen unknown. A far larger clone is one nucleotide away, so this likely arose from a read error. The same CDR3 can be traced to other DNA sequences in this sample. The CDR3 runs to 19 residues. From germline, CDR1 is TSWWSYY and CDR2 QGS. TRG and TRD sequences were obtained from every sorted gammadelta sample. TCRdb re-called the multiplex PCR reads through CATT. The table lists 93,000 or so delta-chain clones, 0.9% to 1% of them singletons. This sample is drawn from a study of γδ T cells in repeated Plasmodium falciparum infection. Study at large: Four controlled malaria infections with P. falciparum NF54 spanned less than 850 days. Study observations and caveats: In Vdelta2-negative, largely Vdelta1+, gammadelta repertoires, repeated controlled infections appeared to drive clonal selection waves.

Flow sorting of PBMC yielded separate Vgamma9/Vdelta2+ and Vdelta2-negative gammadelta T cell populations for bulk repertoire analysis. The sequenced sample consisted of gamma-delta T cells from blood. The receptor was isolated from a pool of human donors (malaria-infected and uninfected, not separated). No J gene was called, and the V gene is TRDV1; no DNA check was done on the table's D call, TRDD3. The CDR3 coding sequence is TGTGCTCTTGGGGAAAAAATTATCGGGATACTAACTTTCACCGATAAGCTCATCTTT. It is translated as CALGEKIIGILTFTDKLIF.